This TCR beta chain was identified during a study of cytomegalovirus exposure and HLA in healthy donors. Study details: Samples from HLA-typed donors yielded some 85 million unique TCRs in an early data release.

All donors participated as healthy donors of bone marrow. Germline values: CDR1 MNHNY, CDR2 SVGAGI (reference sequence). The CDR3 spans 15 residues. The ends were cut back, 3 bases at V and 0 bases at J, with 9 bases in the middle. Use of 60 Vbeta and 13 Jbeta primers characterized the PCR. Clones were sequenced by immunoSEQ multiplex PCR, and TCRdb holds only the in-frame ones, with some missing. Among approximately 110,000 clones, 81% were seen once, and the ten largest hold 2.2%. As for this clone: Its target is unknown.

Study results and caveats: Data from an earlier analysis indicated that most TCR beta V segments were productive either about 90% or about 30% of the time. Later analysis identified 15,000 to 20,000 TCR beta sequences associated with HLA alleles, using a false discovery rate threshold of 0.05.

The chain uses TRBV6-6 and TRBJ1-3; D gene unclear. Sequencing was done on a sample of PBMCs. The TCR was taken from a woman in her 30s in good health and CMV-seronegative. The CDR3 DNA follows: TGTGCCAGCAGTTATGCACTTACCTCTGGAAACACCATATATTTT. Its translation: CASSYALTSGNTIYF.